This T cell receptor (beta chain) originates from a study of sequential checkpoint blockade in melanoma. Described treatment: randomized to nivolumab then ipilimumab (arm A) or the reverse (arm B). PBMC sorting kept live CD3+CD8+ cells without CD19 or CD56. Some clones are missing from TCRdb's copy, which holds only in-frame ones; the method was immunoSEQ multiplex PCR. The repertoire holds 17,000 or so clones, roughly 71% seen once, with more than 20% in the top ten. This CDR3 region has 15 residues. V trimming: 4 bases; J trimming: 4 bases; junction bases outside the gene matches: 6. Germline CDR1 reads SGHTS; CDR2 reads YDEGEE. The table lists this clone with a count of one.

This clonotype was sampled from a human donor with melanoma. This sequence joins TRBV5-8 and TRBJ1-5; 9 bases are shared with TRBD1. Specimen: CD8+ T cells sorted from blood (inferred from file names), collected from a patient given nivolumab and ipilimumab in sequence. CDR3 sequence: CASSSGTGSNQPQHF. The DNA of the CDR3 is TGTGCCAGCAGCAGCGGGACAGGGTCTAATCAGCCCCAGCATTTT.